This TCR beta chain was sequenced for a study of CXCR3-negative and CXCR3-positive naive CD8 T cells. A word on this clonotype: Its target is unknown.

It was by 5' RACE with UMI labels that the TRB cDNA libraries were prepared. TCRdb reprocessed the 5' RACE reads and stores each CDR3 protein as one record, lacking DNA. The table lists approximately 59,000 distinct CDR3 sequences. The CDR3 loop spans 14 amino acids. Germline V gives CDR1 SQVTM, CDR2 ANQGSEA. Overall study findings and caveats: CXCR3-positive naive cells had TRB CDR3s that were more hydrophobic than CXCR3-negative naive cells had. From TRB CDR3 properties, TCR strength was inferred; surface CD5 did not differ between naive subsets.

The chain combines TRBV29-1 with TRBJ2-1; the TCRdb D gene call, TRBD1, has no DNA to confirm it. The sequencing input was naive CXCR3+ CD8+ T cells from blood. Subset reported: CD45RO-CCR7+CD27+CD95- naive CD8+ T cells expressing CXCR3 (TNR3+). This TCR was sampled from a human donor in good health. Some clones in this sample may be carry-over from other donors' samples. CDR3 protein: CSATGTGTGNEQFF.